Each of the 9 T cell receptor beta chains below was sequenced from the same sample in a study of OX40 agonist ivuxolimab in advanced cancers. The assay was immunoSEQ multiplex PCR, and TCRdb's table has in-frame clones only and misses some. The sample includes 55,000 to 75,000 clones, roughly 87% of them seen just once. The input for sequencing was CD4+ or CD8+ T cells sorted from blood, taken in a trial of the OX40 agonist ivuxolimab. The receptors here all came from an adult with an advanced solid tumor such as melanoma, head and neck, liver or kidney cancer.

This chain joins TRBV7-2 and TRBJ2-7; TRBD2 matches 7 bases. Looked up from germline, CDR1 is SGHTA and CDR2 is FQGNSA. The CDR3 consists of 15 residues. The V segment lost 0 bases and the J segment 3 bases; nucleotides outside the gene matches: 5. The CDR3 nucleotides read TGTGCCAGCAGCTTAGCGGGACTACAAAACTACGAGCAGTACTTC. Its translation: CASSLAGLQNYEQYF.

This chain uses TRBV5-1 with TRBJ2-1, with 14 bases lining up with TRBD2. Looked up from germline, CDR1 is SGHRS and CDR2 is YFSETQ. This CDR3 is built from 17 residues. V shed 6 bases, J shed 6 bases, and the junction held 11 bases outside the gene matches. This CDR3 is CASNPSTTSGRGNEQFF. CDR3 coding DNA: TGCGCCAGCAATCCTAGTACGACTAGCGGGAGGGGCAATGAGCAGTTCTTC. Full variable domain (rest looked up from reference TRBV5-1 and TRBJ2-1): KAGVTQTPRYLIKTRGQQVTLSCSPISGHRSVSWYQQTPGQGLQFLFEYFSETQRNKGNFPGRFSGRQFSNSRSEMNVSTLELGDSALYLCASNPSTTSGRGNEQFFGPGTRLTVL.

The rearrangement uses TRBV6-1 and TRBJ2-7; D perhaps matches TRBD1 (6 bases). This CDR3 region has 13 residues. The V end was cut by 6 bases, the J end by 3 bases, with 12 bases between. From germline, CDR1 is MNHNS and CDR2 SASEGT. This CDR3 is CASREQGYYEQYF. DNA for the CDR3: TGTGCCAGCAGAGAACAGGGCTACTACGAGCAGTACTTC.

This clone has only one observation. CDR3 in amino acids: CASSPDGGRWQYF. Here the CDR3 DNA reads TGTGCCAGCAGCCCAGACGGCGGGAGATGGCAGTACTTC. This chain uses TRBV7-8 with TRBJ2-5, with 7 bases aligning to TRBD2. The CDR3 is 13 amino acids. V was pared by 5 bases and J by 11 bases, with 11 bases of the junction left unmatched. CDR1 is SGHVS and CDR2 is FQNEAQ in the germline V gene. Supplemented by reference TRBV7-8 and TRBJ2-5, the full variable domain reads GAGVSQSPRYKVAKRGQDVALRCDPISGHVSLFWYQQALGQGPEFLTYFQNEAQLDKSGLPSDRFFAERPEGSVSTLKIQRTQQEDSAVYLCASSPDGGRWQYFGPGTRLLVL.

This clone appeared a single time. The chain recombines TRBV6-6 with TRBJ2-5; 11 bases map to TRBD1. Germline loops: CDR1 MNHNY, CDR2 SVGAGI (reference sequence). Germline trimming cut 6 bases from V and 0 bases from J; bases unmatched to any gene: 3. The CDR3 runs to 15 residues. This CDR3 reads CASSRDRGYQETQYF. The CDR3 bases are TGTGCCAGCAGCCGGGACAGGGGGTACCAAGAGACCCAGTACTTC.

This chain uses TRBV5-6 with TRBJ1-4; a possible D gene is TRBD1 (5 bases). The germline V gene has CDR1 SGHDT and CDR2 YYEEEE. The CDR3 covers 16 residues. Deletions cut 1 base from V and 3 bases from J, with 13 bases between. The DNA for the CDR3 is TGTGCCAGCAGCTTGTTGGGGGGAACGGCTAATGAAAAACTGTTTTTT. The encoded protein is CASSLLGGTANEKLFF. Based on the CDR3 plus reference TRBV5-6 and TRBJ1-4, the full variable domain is DAGVTQSPTHLIKTRGQQVTLRCSPKSGHDTVSWYQQALGQGPQFIFQYYEEEERQRGNFPDRFSGHQFPNYSSELNVNALLLGDSALYLCASSLLGGTANEKLFFGSGTQLSVL.

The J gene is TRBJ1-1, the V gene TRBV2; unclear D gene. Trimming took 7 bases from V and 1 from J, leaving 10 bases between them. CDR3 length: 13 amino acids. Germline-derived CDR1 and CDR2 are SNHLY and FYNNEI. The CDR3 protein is CASTGRRNTEAFF. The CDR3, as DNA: TGTGCCAGCACCGGACGCAGGAACACTGAAGCTTTCTTT.

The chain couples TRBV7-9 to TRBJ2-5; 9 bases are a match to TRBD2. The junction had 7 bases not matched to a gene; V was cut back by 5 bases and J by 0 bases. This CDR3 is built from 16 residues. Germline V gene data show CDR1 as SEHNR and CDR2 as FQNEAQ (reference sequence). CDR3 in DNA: TGTGCCAGCAGCCCTATTAGCGGGGGCCACCAAGAGACCCAGTACTTC. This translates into CASSPISGGHQETQYF.

In DNA, the CDR3 is TGTGCCAGCACCGAAGTCCAGCCCGATACGCAGTATTTT. Translating gives CASTEVQPDTQYF. This chain uses TRBV6-1 with TRBJ2-3; no clear D. Per the germline V gene, CDR1 is MNHNS and CDR2 is SASEGT. Trimming took off 7 bases at V and 6 bases at J, with 14 bases between the two ends. This CDR3 is 13 amino acids long.